A single sample is the source of the 25 T cell receptor beta chains below, sequenced in a study of T cells after yellow fever vaccination. MiXCR, run by TCRdb on the 5' RACE reads, gives a single entry per CDR3 protein. Of just under 600,000 distinct CDR3 sequences listed, roughly 12% were seen once; the top ten hold around an eighth. Specimen: PBMCs, collected on the day of the yellow fever booster vaccination. These receptors were obtained from a young man who received the YFV17D yellow fever vaccine.

This clonotype turned up a few times. As DNA, the CDR3 is TGTGCCAGCAGCTTGTCTCCCCGGGAGCCCTACGAGCAGTACTTC. Protein product: CASSLSPREPYEQYF. The rearrangement uses TRBV5-4 and TRBJ2-7; TRBD2 is a possible D gene (6 bases). V was cut by 1 base and J by 2 bases, with 13 bases left in between. Germline CDR1 is SGHNT and CDR2 is YYREEE (reference sequence). The CDR3 totals 15 residues.

This chain links TRBV3-1 with TRBJ1-1; TRBD1 is a possible D gene (5 bases). CDR3 length: 12 amino acids. Looked up from germline, CDR1 is LGHDT and CDR2 is YNNKEL (reference sequence). Trimming took off 7 bases at V and 1 base at J, with 7 bases between the two ends. CDR3 nucleotides: TGTGCCAGCAATCAGGGGAACACTGAAGCTTTCTTT. Encoded protein: CASNQGNTEAFF. Full variable domain (remainder filled in from reference TRBV3-1 and TRBJ1-1): DTAVSQTPKYLVTQMGNDKSIKCEQNLGHDTMYWYKQDSKKFLKIMFSYNNKELIINETVPNRFSPKSPDKAHLNLHINSLELGDSAVYFCASNQGNTEAFFGQGTRLTVV.

This clonotype was detected only a few times. The V and J genes are TRBV20-1 and TRBJ1-1; 10 bases agree with TRBD1. The length of the CDR3 is 15 residues. Germline CDR1 is DFQATT and CDR2 is SNEGSKA (reference sequence). Trimming at V came to 2 bases and at J to 3 bases, leaving 6 bases not matched to a gene. CDR3 in DNA: TGCAGTGCTAGACAGGGGACAGGGGCTTACACTGAAGCTTTCTTT. This codes for CSARQGTGAYTEAFF.

The chain is built from TRBV5-6 and TRBJ2-2; TRBD2 is a possible D gene (5 bases). Per the germline V gene, CDR1 is SGHDT and CDR2 is YYEEEE. The length of the CDR3 is 16 residues. With 1 base removed from V and 4 bases from J, the gap between germline ends came to 14 bases. CDR3 amino acids: CASSLYNSEATGELFF. CDR3 sequence (DNA): TGTGCCAGCAGCTTGTATAACTCGGAGGCCACCGGGGAGCTGTTTTTT. Looking up the rest from reference TRBV5-6 and TRBJ2-2 gives the full variable domain: DAGVTQSPTHLIKTRGQQVTLRCSPKSGHDTVSWYQQALGQGPQFIFQYYEEEERQRGNFPDRFSGHQFPNYSSELNVNALLLGDSALYLCASSLYNSEATGELFFGEGSRLTVL.

The chain carries TRBV7-2 and TRBJ2-7, with TRBD1 as a possible D gene (6 bases). The CDR3 consists of 15 residues. In germline, CDR1 is SGHTA, CDR2 FQGNSA. V was trimmed by 3 bases and J by 8 bases, leaving 20 bases between them. CDR3 sequence reads: CASSLTTGAQGKQYF. The CDR3 coding sequence is TGTGCCAGCAGCTTGACAACCGGGGCGCAGGGGAAGCAGTACTTC.

This clonotype was detected many times. The genes are TRBV11-2 and TRBJ2-6, with 8 bases aligning to TRBD1. V gave up 4 bases and J gave up 0 bases; unmatched junction bases: 8. CDR1 SGHAT and CDR2 FQNNGV come from the germline V gene. This CDR3 has 18 amino acids. The CDR3 nucleotides read TGTGCCAGCAGCTATGTCGACAGGGGCAACTCTGGGGCCAACGTCCTGACTTTC. The encoded protein is CASSYVDRGNSGANVLTF.

This clonotype was seen only a few times. V and J are TRBV20-1 and TRBJ1-5, with TRBD1 matching 9 bases. The CDR3 covers 13 residues. V lost 4 bases, J lost 4 bases, and 2 bases stayed unmatched. From germline, CDR1 is DFQATT and CDR2 SNEGSKA (reference sequence). The CDR3 nucleotides read TGCAGTGCTACCGGACAGGGGAATCAGCCCCAGCATTTT. It is translated as CSATGQGNQPQHF.

The chain uses TRBV7-6 and TRBJ2-3; D might be TRBD1 (6 bases). This CDR3 contains 15 residues. The germline V gene has CDR1 SGHVS and CDR2 FNYEAQ. The V and J ends lost 4 bases and 1 base respectively, with 12 bases between them. The CDR3 sequence: CASSSQGIGTDTQYF. The DNA of the CDR3 is TGTGCCAGCAGCTCACAGGGTATCGGCACAGATACGCAGTATTTT.

The J gene is TRBJ2-5, the V gene TRBV24-1, with TRBD2 matching 14 bases. The junction had 5 bases not matched to a gene; V was cut back by 4 bases and J by 5 bases. The length of the CDR3 is 16 residues. Germline CDR1 reads KGHDR; CDR2 reads SFDVKD. The CDR3 nucleotides are TGTGCCACCAGTGACGCGGGACTAGCGGGAGTGGAGACCCAGTACTTC. It encodes CATSDAGLAGVETQYF.

In this sample, this clonotype turned up a few times. The chain recombines TRBV11-3 with TRBJ2-5, with 7 bases aligning to TRBD2. The germline gives CDR1 SGHNT, CDR2 YENEEA. V gave up 6 bases and J gave up 3 bases; unmatched junction bases: 4. CDR3 length: 13 residues. Here the CDR3 DNA reads TGTGCCAGCAGTCACGGACTAGAAGAGACCCAGTACTTC. Its translation is CASSHGLEETQYF.

In nucleotides, the CDR3 is TGTGCCAGCAGCGTAGGGGAGGTATACGAGCAGTACTTC. Its protein product is CASSVGEVYEQYF. This chain uses TRBV9 with TRBJ2-7; possible D gene TRBD2, 6 bases. Germline assignment: CDR1 SGDLS and CDR2 YYNGEE. The CDR3 spans 13 residues. V gave up 0 bases and J gave up 4 bases, with 8 bases separating them. The complete variable domain, with remaining parts taken from reference TRBV9 and TRBJ2-7, reads DSGVTQTPKHLITATGQRVTLRCSPRSGDLSVYWYQQSLDQGLQFLIQYYNGEERAKGNILERFSAQQFPDLHSELNLSSLELGDSALYFCASSVGEVYEQYFGPGTRLTVT.

V gene TRBV4-3 combines with J gene TRBJ2-1; D not certain. The CDR3 is 20 amino acids. V lost 2 bases and J 3 bases, leaving 26 bases between the germline ends. The germline gives CDR1 LGHNA, CDR2 YSLEER. The CDR3 DNA follows: TGCGCCAGCAGCCAACAAAAGGCGGAAAGTCAGAGTTGGCTCTACAATGAGCAGTTCTTC. Its translation: CASSQQKAESQSWLYNEQFF.

This chain connects TRBV10-1 to TRBJ2-7; TRBD2 aligns across 10 bases. CDR3 size: 15 residues. Germline CDR1 and CDR2: WNHNN and SYGVQD (reference sequence). V gave up 4 bases and J gave up 5 bases; unmatched junction bases: 8. CDR3: CASSARLAGLDEQYF. CDR3 nucleotide sequence: TGCGCCAGCAGTGCCCGACTAGCGGGCCTCGACGAGCAGTACTTC.

The chain links TRBV2 to TRBJ2-3; no clear D. Germline CDR1 and CDR2: SNHLY and FYNNEI. The CDR3 consists of 14 residues. Trimming left V 8 bases short and J 3 bases short, with 15 bases between. The CDR3 here is CASARARPTDTQYF. CDR3 DNA sequence: TGTGCCAGCGCCCGGGCCCGGCCGACAGATACGCAGTATTTT.

This clonotype appeared a few times. The chain joins TRBV13 to TRBJ2-1; the D is unclear. Trimming pared 1 base from V and 2 bases from J, leaving 6 bases between. There are 14 residues in the CDR3. Germline lookup yields CDR1 PRHDT and CDR2 FYEKMQ (reference sequence). This CDR3 is CASSLAVTYNEQFF. The CDR3 DNA reads as TGTGCCAGCAGCTTAGCCGTGACCTACAATGAGCAGTTCTTC.

The chain combines TRBV7-9 with TRBJ1-4; D might be TRBD1 (5 bases). V was cut by 2 bases and J by 6 bases, with 16 bases left in between. This CDR3 contains 16 residues. CDR1 is SEHNR, CDR2 FQNEAQ, per germline (reference sequence). CDR3 in DNA: TGTGCCAGCAGCTTACTCTGGGGCCGGGGTCATGAAAAACTGTTTTTT. Translating gives CASSLLWGRGHEKLFF.

This clonotype turned up a few times. The J gene is TRBJ2-7, the V gene TRBV5-4, with a tentative D call TRBD2 (6 bases). The germline V and J ends were trimmed by 7 bases and 6 bases, with 14 bases remaining between them. CDR1 is SGHNT and CDR2 is YYREEE in the germline V gene (reference sequence). This CDR3 region has 12 residues. CDR3 loop: CASGTSKGEQYF. The CDR3 DNA sequence: TGTGCCAGCGGGACTTCGAAGGGCGAGCAGTACTTC.

V usage is TRBV5-6 and J usage is TRBJ2-5, with 15 bases matching TRBD2. Germline assignment: CDR1 SGHDT and CDR2 YYEEEE. The J segment lost 2 bases and the V segment lost 4 bases, leaving 12 bases of the junction unmatched. This CDR3 spans 19 amino acids. CDR3 in DNA: TGTGCCAGCAGCACTCCAGGGACTAGCGGGAGGTCCACACAAGAGACCCAGTACTTC. It specifies CASSTPGTSGRSTQETQYF.

This clonotype was counted a few times. V is TRBV10-2 and J is TRBJ2-3; TRBD2 aligns across 7 bases. Losses at the gene ends were 7 bases for V and 0 bases for J; bases not matched to a gene: 19. The CDR3 covers 19 residues. In germline, CDR1 is WSHSY, CDR2 SAAADI. CDR3 amino acids: CASTSGLGSGFGSTDTQYF. In DNA form, the CDR3 reads TGCGCCAGCACCTCTGGGCTCGGTAGCGGGTTCGGCAGCACAGATACGCAGTATTTT.

The chain is built from TRBV6-2 or TRBV6-3 and TRBJ2-7, with D perhaps TRBD1 (6 bases). The CDR3 runs 14 residues. V was cut by 0 bases and J by 6 bases, with 12 bases left in between. CDR1 and CDR2 (germline): MNHEY, SVGEGT. The CDR3 DNA reads TGTGCCAGCAGTTACTCGCGCAAAGGGGGCGAGCAGTACTTC. Protein: CASSYSRKGGEQYF.

This clonotype was counted many times. V gene TRBV12-3 or TRBV12-4 combines with J gene TRBJ2-1, with a tentative D call TRBD1 (5 bases). The CDR3 loop spans 11 amino acids. Trimming cost V 7 bases and J 9 bases, with 10 bases left between them. Here the CDR3 reads CASTRDSEQFF. The CDR3 DNA reads as TGTGCCAGCACCCGAGACAGTGAGCAGTTCTTC.

This sequence joins TRBV20-1 and TRBJ2-7, with TRBD2 identical over 7 bases. This CDR3 contains 13 residues. Per the germline V gene, CDR1 is DFQATT and CDR2 is SNEGSKA (reference sequence). V shed 3 bases, J shed 0 bases, and the junction held 2 bases outside the gene matches. CDR3 protein: CSARGEGSYEQYF. DNA for the CDR3: TGCAGTGCTAGGGGGGAGGGCTCCTACGAGCAGTACTTC.

The V call is TRBV9, the J call TRBJ1-2; a weak D match, TRBD1 (6 bases). Trimming took 0 bases from V and 8 from J, leaving 11 bases between them. The CDR3 is 13 residues long. CDR1 is SGDLS and CDR2 is YYNGEE in the germline V gene. CDR3 region: CASSVVQGIGYTF. The CDR3 nucleotides are TGTGCCAGCAGCGTAGTACAGGGAATCGGCTACACCTTC.

J is TRBJ2-1 and V is TRBV7-2, with D possibly matching TRBD1 (6 bases). Per germline, CDR1 SGHTA and CDR2 FQGNSA. The CDR3 runs to 17 residues. The V end was cut by 7 bases, the J end by 1 base, with 20 bases between. The CDR3 bases are TGTGCCAGCACCCGATCAGGGGAAGCGAAGTCCTACAATGAGCAGTTCTTC. Encoded protein: CASTRSGEAKSYNEQFF.

The V gene is TRBV5-1, the J gene TRBJ2-2; D is unresolved. Between the trimmed V and J ends, which lost 3 bases and 2 bases, there was a span of 5 bases. The CDR3 spans 13 residues. Germline CDR1 SGHRS, CDR2 YFSETQ. CDR3: CASSSKNTGELFF. The CDR3 nucleotides read TGCGCCAGCAGCTCAAAAAACACCGGGGAGCTGTTTTTT.